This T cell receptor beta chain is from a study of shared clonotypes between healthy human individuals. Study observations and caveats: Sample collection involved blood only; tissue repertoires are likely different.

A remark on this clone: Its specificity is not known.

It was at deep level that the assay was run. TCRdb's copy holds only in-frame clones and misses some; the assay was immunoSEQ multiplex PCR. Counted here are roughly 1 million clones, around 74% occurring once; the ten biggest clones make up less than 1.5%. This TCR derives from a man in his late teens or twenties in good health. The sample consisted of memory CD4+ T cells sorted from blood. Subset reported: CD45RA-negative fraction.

The CDR3 DNA reads as TGTGCCAGCAGCTGGGCGGCGGGACAGCCCCAGCATTTT. Translation: CASSWAAGQPQHF. The rearrangement uses TRBV5-5 and TRBJ1-5; no clear D gene. The ends were cut back, 3 bases at V and 7 bases at J, with 11 bases in the middle. This CDR3 comprises 13 residues. Germline values: CDR1 SGHKS, CDR2 YYEKEE (reference sequence).